This TCR beta chain stems from a study of T-cell memory formation after mild COVID-19. The authors produced TCR alpha and TCR beta cDNA libraries with sample barcodes and UMIs by 5'RACE using constant-segment primers. TCRdb processed the 5' RACE reads anew with MiXCR; each CDR3 protein has one entry. The sample lists approximately 340,000 distinct CDR3 sequences; under 15% were seen once. Per the germline V gene, CDR1 is ENHRY and CDR2 is SYGVKD. This CDR3 contains 13 residues. V was shortened by 7 bases and J by 4 bases, with 13 bases between the two germline ends. The sequenced material came from PBMCs or a T cell subset sorted from them (not recorded which). The chain couples TRBV10-3 to TRBJ1-1; a weak D match, TRBD1 (5 bases). The clonotype originates from a man younger than 30 who had mild COVID-19 (a few samples of this study predate the infection). Cell type and time point are not known. The CDR3: CAIMGPRGTEAFF. CDR3 in DNA: TGTGCCATCATGGGACCAAGGGGCACTGAAGCTTTCTTT.